This T cell receptor (beta chain) was documented in a study of cytomegalovirus exposure and HLA in healthy donors. At the level of the study: A later analysis reported the roughly 120 validation repertoires used the same platform as the roughly 700 first-cohort repertoires.

Method: immunoSEQ multiplex PCR; TCRdb's copy keeps in-frame clones and lacks some. This sample yields about 140,000 clones, of which approximately 87% are seen a single time; under 3% belongs to the top ten. Of note for this clone: The target antigen is unknown.

General study results and limits: Within the 95 to 150 validation repertoires, first-cohort TCR clusters tended to co-occur, according to a later analysis.

Germline-derived CDR1 and CDR2 are SGHVS and FQNEAQ. This CDR3 contains 14 residues. V gave up 7 bases and J gave up 0 bases, with 12 bases separating them. Sequences were obtained from PBMCs. J is TRBJ2-5 and V is TRBV7-8; D remains ambiguous. The clonotype comes from a man younger than 30 in good health and CMV-seronegative. CDR3 coding DNA: TGTGCCAGCATTCCTGCCCGGTACCAAGAGACCCAGTACTTC. This translates into CASIPARYQETQYF.